This T cell receptor (beta chain) was profiled in a study of cytomegalovirus exposure and HLA in healthy donors. V shed 3 bases and J 3 bases; nucleotides not matched to a gene: 11. Looked up from germline, CDR1 is MNHNS and CDR2 is SASEGT. CDR3 length: 17 amino acids. This clone was found a few times. This PCR relied on a set of 60 Vbeta primers and 13 Jbeta primers. In the source study's methods: The count from a later analysis was some 81 million unique TCR beta chains, some 10 million of them shared. Only in-frame clones appear in the TCRdb table, and some are missing; sequencing was by immunoSEQ multiplex PCR. D and trimming were read from the DNA, whereas the V and J calls and clone size are those reported in that table. The data contain approximately 98,000 clones, roughly 70% of them singletons.

This sequence originates from a male donor in good health and CMV-seronegative. This chain connects TRBV6-1 to TRBJ2-3, with 8 bases that match TRBD2. What was sequenced was PBMCs. The DNA of the CDR3 is TGTGCCAGCAGTGAGGGACTAGTGGTCTACACAACAGATACGCAGTATTTT. It is translated as CASSEGLVVYTTDTQYF.